These 14 T cell receptor beta chains originate from one sample sequenced in a study of blood T cell repertoires in COVID-19. Sequencing used immunoSEQ multiplex PCR; TCRdb keeps in-frame clones, though not all of them. This table has 250,000 to 300,000 clones, around 81% appearing once. Material for sequencing was peripheral blood. The origin of the receptors is a woman aged 60-70 years with active or convalescent COVID-19.

The J gene is TRBJ2-1, the V gene TRBV7-3; D gene uncertain. The CDR3 covers 15 residues. Germline V gives CDR1 SGHTA, CDR2 FQGTGA. The V end was cut by 2 bases, the J end by 0 bases, with 8 bases between. The DNA of the CDR3 is TGTGCCAGCAGCTTAGAGGCTGTCTCCTACAATGAGCAGTTCTTC. Translating gives CASSLEAVSYNEQFF.

The chain combines TRBV2 with TRBJ2-1; D is perhaps TRBD2 (6 bases). V was pared by 4 bases and J by 12 bases, with 16 bases between. The CDR3 consists of 13 residues. Germline loops: CDR1 SNHLY, CDR2 FYNNEI. The CDR3 here is CASSGGGGDGQFF. The CDR3 DNA reads TGTGCCAGCAGTGGGGGAGGAGGAGATGGGCAGTTCTTC.

The chain is built from TRBV18 and TRBJ2-7, with D tentatively TRBD1 (6 bases). The germline V gene encodes CDR1 KGHSH and CDR2 LQKENI. V dropped 5 bases and J dropped 3 bases, with 11 bases sitting between them. The CDR3 consists of 13 residues. The CDR3 DNA is TGTGCCAGCTCAAGTGGGGGCTACTACGAGCAGTACTTC. As protein: CASSSGGYYEQYF.

The chain recombines TRBV23-1 with TRBJ1-3, with 7 bases matching TRBD1. TRBV23-1 is flagged as an ORF with uncertain function. The junction had 8 bases not matched to a gene; V was cut back by 9 bases and J by 0 bases. The CDR3 has 15 amino acids. The CDR3: CARPPGQSSGNTIYF. DNA of the CDR3: TGCGCCAGGCCGCCGGGACAGTCCTCTGGAAACACCATATATTTT.

The chain is built from TRBV29-1 and TRBJ2-1; 10 bases align to TRBD2. V lost 4 bases, J lost 6 bases, and 9 bases stayed unmatched. The CDR3 extends over 15 amino acids. Germline V CDR1 and CDR2: SQVTM, ANQGSEA. CDR3 loop: CSVVKAGGVVNEQFF. The CDR3 DNA follows: TGCAGCGTTGTGAAAGCGGGGGGGGTTGTCAATGAGCAGTTCTTC.

This chain uses TRBV6-5 with TRBJ1-2; weak D call: TRBD1 (5 bases). The germline CDR1 and CDR2 sequences are MNHEY and SVGAGI. Trimming stripped 7 bases from V and 2 bases from J, with 14 bases between. The CDR3 covers 14 residues. The CDR3 here is CASNGRGGNYGYTF. The CDR3 DNA follows: TGTGCCAGCAATGGCCGCGGGGGAAACTATGGCTACACCTTC.

This clone was found once. The rearrangement joins TRBV5-6 to TRBJ1-1; no firm D call. V gave up 6 bases and J gave up 1 base, with 10 bases separating them. The length of the CDR3 is 13 residues. From germline, CDR1 is SGHDT and CDR2 YYEEEE. The CDR3 nucleotides read TGTGCCAGCAACCCCCGGGAGAACACTGAAGCTTTCTTT. It specifies CASNPRENTEAFF.

This clone was seen a single time. The chain employs TRBV5-4 and TRBJ1-1; D might be TRBD1 (5 bases). CDR3 length: 15 amino acids. Germline CDR1 reads SGHNT; CDR2 reads YYREEE (reference sequence). Trimming shortened V by 4 bases and J by 5 bases, and 18 bases separated the two germline ends. CDR3 region: CASSPLESGNTEAFF. As DNA, the CDR3 is TGTGCCAGCAGCCCGCTCGAGTCAGGGAATACTGAAGCTTTCTTT.

The CDR3 sequence: CASSFDRGGTDTQYF. The CDR3 DNA follows: TGTGCCAGCAGCTTTGACCGGGGGGGCACAGATACGCAGTATTTT. V gene TRBV7-2 combines with J gene TRBJ2-3; 7 nucleotides agree with TRBD2. Germline V gene sequence: CDR1 SGHTA, CDR2 FQGNSA. Germline trimming cut 3 bases from V and 1 base from J; bases unmatched to any gene: 4. CDR3 length: 15 residues.

This clone was counted between two and nine times. The V call is TRBV13, the J call TRBJ2-7, with 10 nucleotides matching TRBD1. The V gene end was trimmed by 4 bases and the J gene end by 6 bases; junction bases not matched to a gene: 6. From germline, CDR1 is PRHDT and CDR2 FYEKMQ (reference sequence). The length of the CDR3 is 14 residues. CDR3: CASSYRQGAVEQYF. The CDR3 DNA reads as TGTGCCAGCAGCTACCGACAGGGGGCCGTCGAGCAGTACTTC. Based on the CDR3 plus reference TRBV13 and TRBJ2-7, the full variable domain is AAGVIQSPRHLIKEKRETATLKCYPIPRHDTVYWYQQGPGQDPQFLISFYEKMQSDKGSIPDRFSAQQFSDYHSELNMSSLELGDSALYFCASSYRQGAVEQYFGPGTRLTVT.

The rearrangement joins TRBV19 to TRBJ1-2; 8 nucleotides line up with TRBD1. The length of the CDR3 is 15 residues. The J segment lost 3 bases and the V segment lost 4 bases, leaving 7 bases of the junction unmatched. Germline V gene sequence: CDR1 LNHDA, CDR2 SQIVND (reference sequence). The CDR3 sequence is CASSTSGTGHYGYTF. Here the CDR3 DNA reads TGTGCCAGTAGTACATCCGGGACAGGTCACTATGGCTACACCTTC.

This chain joins TRBV21-1 and TRBJ1-1. TRBV21-1 represents a pseudogene. The CDR3 spans 17 residues. The CDR3 bases are TGTGCCAGCAGCAAAAGTCCGTACTGCGGTAGTGACACTGAAGCTTTCTTT. Protein: CASSKSPYCGSDTEAFF.

This chain uses TRBV7-6 with TRBJ1-1; a weak D match, TRBD1 (5 bases). The germline V and J ends were trimmed by 3 bases and 1 base, with 12 bases remaining between them. Germline loops: CDR1 SGHVS, CDR2 FNYEAQ. The CDR3 totals 15 residues. The CDR3 loop is CASSFNPQGNTEAFF. In DNA form, the CDR3 reads TGTGCCAGCAGCTTCAATCCCCAGGGGAACACTGAAGCTTTCTTT.

The J gene is TRBJ2-1, the V gene TRBV27, with 10 positions matching TRBD1. The CDR3 runs 15 residues. Germline V gene lookup returns CDR1 MNHEY and CDR2 SMNVEV (reference sequence). J was trimmed by 8 bases and V by 1 base; bases with no gene match: 5. In DNA form, the CDR3 reads TGTGCCAGCAGTTTATATGCGACAGGGGGCCATGAGCAGTTCTTC. Its protein product is CASSLYATGGHEQFF.